A selection of T cell receptor beta chains follows, all from one sample in a study of blood T cell repertoires in COVID-19. Data came from immunoSEQ multiplex PCR; TCRdb stores just in-frame clones and leaves some out. Of about 140,000 clones listed, approximately 92% are singletons. Sequenced input: peripheral blood. The receptor set was obtained from a woman in her sixties with active COVID-19. Both conserved end residues are part of each CDR3. The D gene is left open where the match is weak. The listing skips clone size in some rows; elsewhere it reads once, few, many or a size class.

j_call: TRBJ2-1; d_call: TRBD2; clone_size: once; v_call: TRBV28; cdr3_nt: TGTGCCAGCAGCCCAACTGCGGGAGTCGGCAATGAGCAGTTCTTC; cdr3_aa: CASSPTAGVGNEQFF
j_call: TRBJ2-1; d_call: NA; clone_size: NA; v_call: TRBV5-1; cdr3_nt: TGCGCCAGCAGCCTAGGGGGTGAGCAGTTCTTC; cdr3_aa: CASSLGGEQFF
j_call: TRBJ2-1; d_call: TRBD2; clone_size: NA; v_call: TRBV9; cdr3_nt: TGTGCCAGCACGAGAAGCGGGAGTGGGACACACAATGAGCAGTTCTTC; cdr3_aa: CASTRSGSGTHNEQFF
j_call: TRBJ2-4; d_call: NA; clone_size: NA; v_call: TRBV15; cdr3_nt: TGTGCCACCAGCGCACAAGTTCAGATAGCCAAAAACATTCAGTACTTC; cdr3_aa: CATSAQVQIAKNIQYF
j_call: TRBJ2-3; d_call: NA; clone_size: NA; v_call: TRBV15; cdr3_nt: TGTGCCACCAGCGCCAGGATAGGGCCAGGAGGGGATACGCAGTATTTT; cdr3_aa: CATSARIGPGGDTQYF
j_call: TRBJ2-2; d_call: NA; clone_size: NA; v_call: TRBV11-2; cdr3_nt: TGTGCCAGCAGCTCCCGGGCCGGGGAGCTGTTTTTT; cdr3_aa: CASSSRAGELFF
j_call: TRBJ2-5; d_call: NA; clone_size: NA; v_call: TRBV5-1; cdr3_nt: TGCGCCAGCAGGGTTCCAGGGGAAGAGACCCAGTACTTC; cdr3_aa: CASRVPGEETQYF
j_call: TRBJ2-3; d_call: NA; clone_size: once; v_call: TRBV19; cdr3_nt: TGTGCCAGTAGTCCGCGGCCCGTTTCGGGAACCACAGATACGCAGTATTTT; cdr3_aa: CASSPRPVSGTTDTQYF
j_call: TRBJ2-5; d_call: TRBD2; clone_size: NA; v_call: TRBV10-3; cdr3_nt: TGTGCCATCAGTGACCCCGGGGGGTCGGGCGAGACCCAGTACTTC; cdr3_aa: CAISDPGGSGETQYF
j_call: TRBJ1-6; d_call: NA; clone_size: NA; v_call: TRBV12-3/TRBV12-4; cdr3_nt: TGTGCAGCAGGGGTGAATTCACCCCTCCACTTT; cdr3_aa: CAAGVNSPLHF
j_call: TRBJ2-7; d_call: TRBD1; clone_size: NA; v_call: TRBV11-2; cdr3_nt: TGTGCCAGCAGCTTTGATTCGGGACAGGGGCCCTACGAGCAGTACTTC; cdr3_aa: CASSFDSGQGPYEQYF
j_call: TRBJ2-5; d_call: NA; clone_size: NA; v_call: TRBV6-2/TRBV6-3; cdr3_nt: TGTGCCAGCAGCTCCTACAGGGTCCAAGAGACCCAGTACTTC; cdr3_aa: CASSSYRVQETQYF
j_call: TRBJ2-3; d_call: TRBD2; clone_size: once; v_call: TRBV3-1/TRBV3-2; cdr3_nt: TGTGCCAGCAGCCTTAGTTCTAGCGGAAATACGCAGTATTTT; cdr3_aa: CASSLSSSGNTQYF
j_call: TRBJ2-7; d_call: TRBD1; clone_size: NA; v_call: TRBV27; cdr3_nt: TGTGCCAGCTCTCGACAGGGAATCTCCTACGAGCAGTACTTC; cdr3_aa: CASSRQGISYEQYF
j_call: TRBJ1-1; d_call: NA; clone_size: NA; v_call: TRBV4-1; cdr3_nt: TGCGCCAGCTCTCAGCGTGACAGGCAGAACACTGAAGCTTTCTTT; cdr3_aa: CASSQRDRQNTEAFF
j_call: TRBJ1-4; d_call: NA; clone_size: once; v_call: TRBV6-5; cdr3_nt: TGTGCCAGCAGAGCAGGGGCGGGTGAAAAACTGTTTTTT; cdr3_aa: CASRAGAGEKLFF
j_call: TRBJ1-4; d_call: NA; clone_size: NA; v_call: TRBV27; cdr3_nt: TGTGCCAGCAGTGGTACTCCTGGTGGAAAACTGTTTTTT; cdr3_aa: CASSGTPGGKLFF
j_call: TRBJ2-2; d_call: TRBD2; clone_size: NA; v_call: TRBV14; cdr3_nt: TGTGCCAGCAGCCGGACTAGCGGGACTTCCGGGGAGCTGTTTTTT; cdr3_aa: CASSRTSGTSGELFF